Included here is one T cell receptor beta chain sequence, with context. Trimming pared 4 bases from V and 3 bases from J, leaving 16 bases between. There are 15 residues in the CDR3. The germline gives CDR1 SGDLS, CDR2 YYNGEE. The repertoire was sequenced with immunoSEQ multiplex PCR; TCRdb's copy has only in-frame clones and lacks some. This table has about 120,000 clones, over 65% appearing once. This record belongs to a study of cytomegalovirus exposure and HLA in healthy donors. This TCR came from a woman in her 30s in good health and CMV-seronegative. The gene calls are TRBV9 and TRBJ1-2, with D unresolved. Sample: PBMCs. The CDR3 loop reads CASSPVAGNHYGYTF. The CDR3 region has the DNA TGTGCCAGCAGCCCCGTGGCGGGGAACCACTATGGCTACACCTTC.